The clone carrying this T cell receptor beta chain occurred many times. Germline V gives CDR1 SGHRS, CDR2 YFSETQ. The CDR3 extends over 13 amino acids. Trimming took 0 bases from V and 2 from J, leaving 6 bases between them. From the 5' RACE reads, TCRdb called clonotypes with MiXCR, one entry per CDR3 protein. The sample holds about 55,000 distinct CDR3 sequences, less than 25% seen once. The sorted Tregs were CD4+CD25+CD127-/low cells. Sequencing input: tumor-infiltrating Tregs sorted from the breast tumor. This TCR was sampled from a female donor with breast cancer. The rearrangement links TRBV5-1 to TRBJ2-7; D gene uncertain. The CDR3 loop is CASSLGPTYEQYF. The CDR3 nucleotides read TGCGCCAGCAGCTTGGGCCCGACCTACGAGCAGTACTTC.